This T cell receptor (beta chain) was found in a study of shared clonotypes between healthy human individuals. Study context: Researchers assigned three CD4 naive, three CD4 memory, two CD8 naive and one CD8 memory plate to each donor.

It was 150 to 250 ng DNA, 25,000 to 35,000 T cell genomes, that sorted-subset replicate PCRs used. Generated by immunoSEQ multiplex PCR, the TCRdb table keeps only in-frame clones and is missing some. The sample includes about 2.1 million clones, 85% to 95% of them seen just once. CD8 cells classed as naive were CD45RO-negative and positively selected for CCR7, excluding terminally differentiated effector memory CD45RA+ cells. The source of this sequence is a man in his late teens or twenties in good health. Some clones in this sample may be carry-over from other donors' samples. The sample was naive CD8+ T cells from PBMCs.

The CDR3 DNA reads TGTGCCAGCAGCTGGGTTGGACAAACGGGACAAGAGACCCAGTACTTC. This translates into CASSWVGQTGQETQYF. The chain employs TRBV7-9 and TRBJ2-5; D might be TRBD1 or TRBD2, each matching 5 bases. The germline V gene encodes CDR1 SEHNR and CDR2 FQNEAQ (reference sequence). V was pared by 4 bases and J by 2 bases, with 17 bases between. The CDR3 contains 16 residues.